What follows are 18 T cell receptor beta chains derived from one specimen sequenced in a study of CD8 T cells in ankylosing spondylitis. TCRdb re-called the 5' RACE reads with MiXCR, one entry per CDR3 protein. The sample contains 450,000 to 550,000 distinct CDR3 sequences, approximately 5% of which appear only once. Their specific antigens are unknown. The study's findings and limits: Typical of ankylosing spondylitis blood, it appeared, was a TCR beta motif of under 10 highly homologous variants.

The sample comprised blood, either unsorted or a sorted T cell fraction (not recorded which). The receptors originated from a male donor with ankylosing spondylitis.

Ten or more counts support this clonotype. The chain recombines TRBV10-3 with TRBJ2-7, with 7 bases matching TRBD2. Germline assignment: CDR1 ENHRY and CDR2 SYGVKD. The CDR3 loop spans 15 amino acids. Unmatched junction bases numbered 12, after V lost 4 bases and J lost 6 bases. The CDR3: CAISGLTSLIAEQYF. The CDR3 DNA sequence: TGTGCCATCAGTGGGCTGACTAGCTTAATAGCCGAGCAGTACTTC.

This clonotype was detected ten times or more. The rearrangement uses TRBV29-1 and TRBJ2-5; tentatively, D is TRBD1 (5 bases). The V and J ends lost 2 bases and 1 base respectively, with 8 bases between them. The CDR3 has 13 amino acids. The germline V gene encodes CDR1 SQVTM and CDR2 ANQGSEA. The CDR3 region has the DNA TGCAGCGTTGAACGTGGGGCCCAAGAGACCCAGTACTTC. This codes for CSVERGAQETQYF.

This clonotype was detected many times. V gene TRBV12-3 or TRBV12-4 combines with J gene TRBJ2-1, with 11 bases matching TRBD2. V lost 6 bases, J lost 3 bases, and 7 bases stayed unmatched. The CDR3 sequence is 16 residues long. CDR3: CASRKTSGRIYNEQFF. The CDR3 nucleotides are TGTGCCAGCAGAAAAACTAGCGGGAGAATCTACAATGAGCAGTTCTTC.

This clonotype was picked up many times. This CDR3 reads CSARPTNTEAFF. CDR3 coding DNA: TGCAGTGCTAGACCGACTAACACTGAAGCTTTCTTT. The chain carries TRBV20-1 and TRBJ1-1; D gene uncertain. V lost 2 bases, J lost 2 bases, and 6 bases lay in between. There are 12 residues in the CDR3. Germline V gives CDR1 DFQATT, CDR2 SNEGSKA (reference sequence).

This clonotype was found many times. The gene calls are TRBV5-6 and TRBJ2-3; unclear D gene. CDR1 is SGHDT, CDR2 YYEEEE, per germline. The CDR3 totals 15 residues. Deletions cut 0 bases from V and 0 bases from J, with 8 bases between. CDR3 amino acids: CASSLVLGSTDTQYF. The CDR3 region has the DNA TGTGCCAGCAGCTTGGTTCTGGGAAGCACAGATACGCAGTATTTT.

The CDR3 protein is CASSVDPGNTQYF. In DNA form, the CDR3 reads TGTGCCAGCAGCGTAGATCCAGGTAATACGCAGTATTTT. The chain uses TRBV9 and TRBJ2-3; D gene ambiguous. The germline V gene encodes CDR1 SGDLS and CDR2 YYNGEE. Trimming left V 0 bases short and J 7 bases short, with 9 bases between. CDR3 length: 13 residues.

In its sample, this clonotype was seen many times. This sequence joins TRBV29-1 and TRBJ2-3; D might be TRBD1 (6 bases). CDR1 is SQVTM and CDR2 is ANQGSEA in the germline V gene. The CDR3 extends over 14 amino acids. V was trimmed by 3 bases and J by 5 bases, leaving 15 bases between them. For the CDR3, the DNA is TGCAGCGTTGAGGAGACTCCCAGGGGAGATACGCAGTATTTT. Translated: CSVEETPRGDTQYF.

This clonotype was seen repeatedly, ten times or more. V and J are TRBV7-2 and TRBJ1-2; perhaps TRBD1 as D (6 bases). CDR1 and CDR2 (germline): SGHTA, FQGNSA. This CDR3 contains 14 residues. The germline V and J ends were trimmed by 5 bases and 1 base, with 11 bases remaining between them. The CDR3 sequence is CASSRGHLNYGYTF. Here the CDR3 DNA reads TGTGCCAGCAGCAGGGGACACCTTAACTATGGCTACACCTTC.

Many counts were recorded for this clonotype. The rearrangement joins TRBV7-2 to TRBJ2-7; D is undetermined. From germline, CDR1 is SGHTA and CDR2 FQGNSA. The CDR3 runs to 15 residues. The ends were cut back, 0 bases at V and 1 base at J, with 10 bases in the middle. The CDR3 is CASSLAGFFSYEQYF. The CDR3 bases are TGTGCCAGCAGCTTAGCGGGGTTCTTTTCCTACGAGCAGTACTTC.

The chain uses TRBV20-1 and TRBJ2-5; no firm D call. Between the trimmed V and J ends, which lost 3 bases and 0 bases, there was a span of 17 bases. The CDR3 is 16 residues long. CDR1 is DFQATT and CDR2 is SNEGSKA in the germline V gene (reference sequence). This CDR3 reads CSARRYGPKYQETQYF. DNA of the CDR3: TGCAGTGCTAGGCGCTATGGGCCTAAGTACCAAGAGACCCAGTACTTC.

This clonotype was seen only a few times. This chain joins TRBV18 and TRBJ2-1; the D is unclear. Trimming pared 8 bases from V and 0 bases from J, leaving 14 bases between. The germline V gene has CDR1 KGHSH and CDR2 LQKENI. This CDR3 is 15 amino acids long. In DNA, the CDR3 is TGTGCCAGCCGCCGTTACGACTCCTCCTACAATGAGCAGTTCTTC. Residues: CASRRYDSSYNEQFF.

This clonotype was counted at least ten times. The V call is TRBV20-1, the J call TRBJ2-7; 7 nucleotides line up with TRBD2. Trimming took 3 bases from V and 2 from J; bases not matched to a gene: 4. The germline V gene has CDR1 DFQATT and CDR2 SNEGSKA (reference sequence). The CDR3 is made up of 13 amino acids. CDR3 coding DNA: TGCAGTGCTAGCGTAGCGGGCCCCTACGAGCAGTACTTC. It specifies CSASVAGPYEQYF.

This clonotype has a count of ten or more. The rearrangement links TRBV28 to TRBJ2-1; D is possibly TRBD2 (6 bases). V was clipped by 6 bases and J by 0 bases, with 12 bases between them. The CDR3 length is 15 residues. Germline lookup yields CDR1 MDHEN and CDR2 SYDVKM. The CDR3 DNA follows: TGTGCCAGCAGATTTAGCGGTAGCTCCTACAATGAGCAGTTCTTC. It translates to CASRFSGSSYNEQFF.

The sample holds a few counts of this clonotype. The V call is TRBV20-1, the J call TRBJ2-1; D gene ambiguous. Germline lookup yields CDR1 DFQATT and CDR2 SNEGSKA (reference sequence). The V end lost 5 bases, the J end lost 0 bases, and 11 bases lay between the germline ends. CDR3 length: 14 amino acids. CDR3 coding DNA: TGCAGTGCTTCCTCCGGTAGCTCCTACAATGAGCAGTTCTTC. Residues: CSASSGSSYNEQFF.

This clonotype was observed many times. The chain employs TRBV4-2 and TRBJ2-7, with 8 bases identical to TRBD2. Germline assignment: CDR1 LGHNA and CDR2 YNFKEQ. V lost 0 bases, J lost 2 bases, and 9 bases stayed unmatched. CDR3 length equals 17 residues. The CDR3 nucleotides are TGTGCCAGCAGCCAAGAGGGCAGGAACGGGGGGGCCTACGAGCAGTACTTC. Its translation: CASSQEGRNGGAYEQYF.

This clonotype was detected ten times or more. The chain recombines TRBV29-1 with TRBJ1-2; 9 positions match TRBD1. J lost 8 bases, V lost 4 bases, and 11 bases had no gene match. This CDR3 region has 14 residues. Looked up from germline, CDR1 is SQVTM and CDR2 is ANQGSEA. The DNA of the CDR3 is TGCAGCGTTGTTGACCTGGGACAGGGCCCCGGCTACACCTTC. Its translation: CSVVDLGQGPGYTF.

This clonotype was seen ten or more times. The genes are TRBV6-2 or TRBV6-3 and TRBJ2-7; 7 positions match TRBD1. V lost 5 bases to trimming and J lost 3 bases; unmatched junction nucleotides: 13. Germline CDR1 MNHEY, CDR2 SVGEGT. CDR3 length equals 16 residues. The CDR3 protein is CASSTRTPQGIYEQYF. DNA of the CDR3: TGTGCCAGCAGTACCCGGACCCCACAGGGGATCTACGAGCAGTACTTC.

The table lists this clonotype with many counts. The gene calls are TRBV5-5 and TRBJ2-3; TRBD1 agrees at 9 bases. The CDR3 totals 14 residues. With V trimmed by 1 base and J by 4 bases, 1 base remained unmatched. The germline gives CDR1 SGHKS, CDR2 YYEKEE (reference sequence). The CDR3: CASSLTGGSDTQYF. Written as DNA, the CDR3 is TGTGCCAGCAGCTTGACAGGGGGCTCAGATACGCAGTATTTT.